A selection of T cell receptor beta chains follows, all from one sample in a study of blood T cell repertoires in COVID-19. Generated by immunoSEQ multiplex PCR, the TCRdb table keeps only in-frame clones and is missing some. Among under 45,000 clones listed, just under 90% were seen once. Input material: peripheral blood. The receptors originated from a man aged 35 to 55 with COVID-19, enrolled during active disease. CDR3s include the opening cysteine and the closing phenylalanine or tryptophan. Fields, in order: V gene, D gene, clone size, J gene, CDR3 protein, CDR3 DNA. D genes are given only for firm matches. Only some rows state a clone size, as once, few, many or a class for expanded clones.

V gene: TRBV6-5
D gene: -
clone size: -
J gene: TRBJ1-6
CDR3 protein: CASRGLEGAYSPLHF
CDR3 DNA: TGTGCCAGCAGGGGGTTGGAGGGAGCGTATTCACCCCTCCACTTT

V gene: TRBV28
D gene: TRBD1
clone size: -
J gene: TRBJ2-2
CDR3 protein: CASSVQGAGTGELFF
CDR3 DNA: TGTGCCAGCAGTGTACAGGGGGCGGGCACCGGGGAGCTGTTTTTT

V gene: TRBV14
D gene: TRBD1
clone size: -
J gene: TRBJ2-5
CDR3 protein: CASSLETGSETQYF
CDR3 DNA: TGTGCCAGCAGCCTAGAGACAGGGTCAGAGACCCAGTACTTC

V gene: TRBV7-6
D gene: -
clone size: -
J gene: TRBJ1-3
CDR3 protein: CASSQGPGNTIYF
CDR3 DNA: TGTGCCAGCAGCCAGGGGCCTGGAAACACCATATATTTT

V gene: TRBV2
D gene: TRBD1
clone size: -
J gene: TRBJ2-1
CDR3 protein: CASSPGQGFYNEQFF
CDR3 DNA: TGTGCCAGCAGTCCGGGACAGGGGTTCTACAATGAGCAGTTCTTC

V gene: TRBV21-1
D gene: -
clone size: -
J gene: TRBJ2-1
CDR3 protein: CASTRASGRDNNEQFF
CDR3 DNA: TGTGCCAGCACCCGAGCTAGCGGGAGGGATAACAATGAGCAGTTCTTC

V gene: TRBV19
D gene: -
clone size: -
J gene: TRBJ2-7
CDR3 protein: CASRARYSYEQYF
CDR3 DNA: TGTGCCAGTAGAGCCCGATACTCCTACGAGCAGTACTTC

V gene: TRBV7-2
D gene: TRBD2
clone size: -
J gene: TRBJ2-5
CDR3 protein: CASSLGRGAYQETQYF
CDR3 DNA: TGTGCCAGCAGCTTAGGGCGGGGGGCGTACCAAGAGACCCAGTACTTC

V gene: TRBV11-1
D gene: TRBD1
clone size: once
J gene: TRBJ1-1
CDR3 protein: CASSLADRDTEAFF
CDR3 DNA: TGTGCCAGCAGCTTAGCGGACAGGGACACTGAAGCTTTCTTT

V gene: TRBV4-1
D gene: TRBD1
clone size: -
J gene: TRBJ1-2
CDR3 protein: CASSPIPGTGGSGYTF
CDR3 DNA: TGCGCCAGCAGCCCGATTCCCGGGACAGGGGGCTCTGGCTACACCTTC

V gene: TRBV5-5
D gene: TRBD1
clone size: -
J gene: TRBJ1-4
CDR3 protein: CASSLARGPGEKLFF
CDR3 DNA: TGTGCCAGCAGCTTGGCTAGGGGGCCGGGTGAAAAACTGTTTTTT

V gene: TRBV11-2
D gene: -
clone size: -
J gene: TRBJ2-5
CDR3 protein: CASSLEGRGKYETQYF
CDR3 DNA: TGTGCCAGCAGCTTAGAGGGCAGGGGCAAATATGAGACCCAGTACTTC

V gene: TRBV5-1
D gene: TRBD1
clone size: once
J gene: TRBJ1-3
CDR3 protein: CASSLEGQGASGNTIYF
CDR3 DNA: TGCGCCAGCAGCTTGGAAGGGCAGGGGGCTTCTGGAAACACCATATATTTT

V gene: TRBV30
D gene: -
clone size: -
J gene: TRBJ2-5
CDR3 protein: CAWSVKGKGFQETQYF
CDR3 DNA: TGTGCCTGGAGTGTTAAGGGCAAGGGGTTTCAAGAGACCCAGTACTTC

V gene: TRBV18
D gene: -
clone size: few
J gene: TRBJ1-6
CDR3 protein: CASSAGRWESPLHF
CDR3 DNA: TGTGCCAGCTCTGCGGGGAGGTGGGAGTCACCCCTCCACTTT

V gene: TRBV11-2
D gene: -
clone size: -
J gene: TRBJ2-7
CDR3 protein: CASSERRKTNIYEQYF
CDR3 DNA: TGTGCCAGCAGCGAGAGGAGGAAGACAAACATCTACGAGCAGTACTTC

V gene: TRBV4-2
D gene: -
clone size: -
J gene: TRBJ2-5
CDR3 protein: CASSQVAGAGETQYF
CDR3 DNA: TGTGCCAGCAGCCAAGTCGCGGGGGCGGGGGAGACCCAGTACTTC

V gene: TRBV3-1/TRBV3-2
D gene: TRBD2
clone size: -
J gene: TRBJ2-5
CDR3 protein: CASSQVRSGGLQETQYF
CDR3 DNA: TGTGCCAGCAGCCAAGTACGGAGCGGGGGCCTACAAGAGACCCAGTACTTC

V gene: TRBV5-6
D gene: TRBD1
clone size: -
J gene: TRBJ1-2
CDR3 protein: CASSYMTGVGGYTF
CDR3 DNA: TGTGCCAGCAGCTATATGACAGGGGTCGGTGGCTACACCTTC

V gene: TRBV2
D gene: -
clone size: -
J gene: TRBJ2-1
CDR3 protein: CASSEQRSSYNEQFF
CDR3 DNA: TGTGCCAGCAGTGAACAGCGGAGCTCCTACAATGAGCAGTTCTTC

V gene: TRBV7-9
D gene: -
clone size: -
J gene: TRBJ1-6
CDR3 protein: CASSLPGNSPLHF
CDR3 DNA: TGTGCCAGCAGCTTACCAGGAAATTCACCCCTCCACTTT

V gene: TRBV28
D gene: TRBD2
clone size: -
J gene: TRBJ2-7
CDR3 protein: CASSNERGWTYEQYF
CDR3 DNA: TGTGCCAGCAGTAACGAGCGGGGGTGGACCTACGAGCAGTACTTC

V gene: TRBV6-1
D gene: TRBD2
clone size: once
J gene: TRBJ2-1
CDR3 protein: CASSEGMGLAGSSSYNEQFF
CDR3 DNA: TGTGCCAGCAGTGAAGGAATGGGGCTAGCGGGTTCGAGCTCCTACAATGAGCAGTTCTTC

V gene: TRBV19
D gene: -
clone size: -
J gene: TRBJ1-6
CDR3 protein: CASSIKTGLGGSPLHF
CDR3 DNA: TGTGCCAGTAGTATAAAGACAGGCCTGGGAGGGTCACCCCTCCACTTT

V gene: TRBV7-9
D gene: TRBD1
clone size: -
J gene: TRBJ2-7
CDR3 protein: CASSLGDSQSGEQYF
CDR3 DNA: TGTGCCAGCAGCTTAGGGGACAGTCAATCGGGGGAGCAGTACTTC

V gene: TRBV5-6
D gene: TRBD1
clone size: once
J gene: TRBJ2-5
CDR3 protein: CASSLGQGAKTQYF
CDR3 DNA: TGTGCCAGCAGCTTGGGACAGGGGGCGAAGACCCAGTACTTC

V gene: TRBV27
D gene: TRBD1
clone size: -
J gene: TRBJ2-7
CDR3 protein: CASSFIGGPGQGTYEQYF
CDR3 DNA: TGTGCCAGCAGTTTTATAGGGGGCCCGGGACAGGGAACCTACGAGCAGTACTTC

V gene: TRBV9
D gene: TRBD1
clone size: -
J gene: TRBJ1-2
CDR3 protein: CASSVDRTGYGYTF
CDR3 DNA: TGTGCCAGCAGCGTAGACAGGACAGGCTATGGCTACACCTTC

V gene: TRBV4-1
D gene: -
clone size: -
J gene: TRBJ2-7
CDR3 protein: CASSQEGGSNEQYF
CDR3 DNA: TGCGCCAGCAGCCAAGAGGGGGGATCTAACGAGCAGTACTTC

V gene: TRBV30
D gene: -
clone size: -
J gene: TRBJ1-5
CDR3 protein: CAWSPQGYQPQHF
CDR3 DNA: TGTGCCTGGAGCCCCCAGGGGTATCAGCCCCAGCATTTT

V gene: TRBV7-8
D gene: -
clone size: few
J gene: TRBJ2-7
CDR3 protein: CASSPTRGGVYYEQYF
CDR3 DNA: TGTGCCAGCAGCCCGACCAGGGGTGGGGTTTACTACGAGCAGTACTTC

V gene: TRBV10-1
D gene: TRBD2
clone size: -
J gene: TRBJ2-5
CDR3 protein: CASSESYGGEETQYF
CDR3 DNA: TGCGCCAGCAGTGAGTCCTACGGGGGGGAAGAGACCCAGTACTTC

V gene: TRBV19
D gene: -
clone size: once
J gene: TRBJ2-1
CDR3 protein: CASSIDLATGAYNEQFF
CDR3 DNA: TGTGCCAGTAGTATAGATCTTGCAACTGGGGCTTACAATGAGCAGTTCTTC

V gene: TRBV4-1
D gene: TRBD1
clone size: -
J gene: TRBJ2-7
CDR3 protein: CASSRLLQGEQYF
CDR3 DNA: TGCGCCAGCAGCCGGCTACTACAGGGGGAGCAGTACTTC

V gene: TRBV19
D gene: -
clone size: -
J gene: TRBJ1-3
CDR3 protein: CASTHLASTGNTIYF
CDR3 DNA: TGTGCCAGTACCCACCTGGCCTCAACTGGAAACACCATATATTTT

V gene: TRBV7-2
D gene: TRBD1
clone size: once
J gene: TRBJ2-7
CDR3 protein: CASSLRQGHYEQYF
CDR3 DNA: TGTGCCAGCAGCTTAAGACAGGGTCACTACGAGCAGTACTTC

V gene: TRBV28
D gene: TRBD1
clone size: -
J gene: TRBJ2-3
CDR3 protein: CASSSPGTGGTDTQYF
CDR3 DNA: TGTGCCAGCAGTTCACCCGGGACAGGGGGAACAGATACGCAGTATTTT

V gene: TRBV13
D gene: TRBD1
clone size: -
J gene: TRBJ1-2
CDR3 protein: CASSSGTAYGYTF
CDR3 DNA: TGTGCCAGCAGCTCAGGGACAGCGTATGGCTACACCTTC

V gene: TRBV7-8
D gene: -
clone size: -
J gene: TRBJ2-7
CDR3 protein: CASSRTEAYEQYF
CDR3 DNA: TGTGCCAGCAGCCGGACAGAAGCCTACGAGCAGTACTTC

V gene: TRBV5-1
D gene: -
clone size: -
J gene: TRBJ1-6
CDR3 protein: CASSYDAGLNSPLHF
CDR3 DNA: TGCGCCAGCAGCTACGATGCAGGGTTAAATTCACCCCTCCACTTT

V gene: TRBV30
D gene: TRBD2
clone size: -
J gene: TRBJ2-7
CDR3 protein: CACNQLRSGRAWNF
CDR3 DNA: TGTGCCTGCAATCAACTGAGAAGCGGGAGGGCCTGGAACTTC

V gene: TRBV30
D gene: -
clone size: -
J gene: TRBJ1-4
CDR3 protein: CAWSVGGPTNEKLFF
CDR3 DNA: TGTGCCTGGAGTGTGGGGGGACCAACTAATGAAAAACTGTTTTTT

V gene: TRBV19
D gene: -
clone size: -
J gene: TRBJ1-1
CDR3 protein: CASSIDVWHTEAFF
CDR3 DNA: TGTGCCAGTAGTATAGACGTGTGGCACACTGAAGCTTTCTTT

V gene: TRBV29-1
D gene: TRBD1
clone size: -
J gene: TRBJ2-7
CDR3 protein: CSVEGQATHYEQYF
CDR3 DNA: TGCAGCGTGGAGGGACAGGCAACCCACTACGAGCAGTACTTC

V gene: TRBV5-1
D gene: TRBD2
clone size: -
J gene: TRBJ2-2
CDR3 protein: CASSPAGGNTGELFF
CDR3 DNA: TGCGCCAGCAGCCCAGCGGGGGGGAACACCGGGGAGCTGTTTTTT